The entry below describes one T cell receptor beta chain. Measured with immunoSEQ multiplex PCR; TCRdb has only the in-frame clones, and not every one. This table has over 70,000 clones, around nine tenths appearing once. Germline V gene sequence: CDR1 SGHVS, CDR2 FQNEAQ. Trimming removed 5 bases at V and 6 bases at J, with 13 bases between. The CDR3 consists of 13 residues. This sample was taken from a study of control samples from healthy donors and cancer patients. This receptor was obtained from a woman between 45 and 65 years old with colorectal cancer. Sample: PBMCs. The gene calls are TRBV7-8 and TRBJ1-1, with D perhaps matching TRBD1 (6 bases). The CDR3 nucleotides are TGTGCCAGCAGCCGAGGGGGGTGGCCTGAAGCTTTCTTT. Translating it yields CASSRGGWPEAFF.